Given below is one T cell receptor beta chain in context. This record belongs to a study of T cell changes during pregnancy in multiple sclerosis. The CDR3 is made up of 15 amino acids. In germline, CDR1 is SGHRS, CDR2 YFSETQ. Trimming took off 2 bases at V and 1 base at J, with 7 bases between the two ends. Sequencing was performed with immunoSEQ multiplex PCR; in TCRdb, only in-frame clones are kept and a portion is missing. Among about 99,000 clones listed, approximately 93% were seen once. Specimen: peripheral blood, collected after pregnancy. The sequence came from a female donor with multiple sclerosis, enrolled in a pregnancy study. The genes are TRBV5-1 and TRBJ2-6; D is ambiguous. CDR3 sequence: CASSLWASGANVLTF. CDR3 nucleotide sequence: TGCGCCAGCAGCTTATGGGCTTCTGGGGCCAACGTCCTGACTTTC.